This TCR beta chain was profiled in a study of T cell repertoires in cytomegalovirus infection. MiXCR, run by TCRdb on the reads, gives a single entry per CDR3 protein. This sample carries some 900,000 distinct CDR3 sequences, 32% of them seen once, and the ten largest clones take about an eighth. CDR1 MNHEY and CDR2 SMNVEV come from the germline V gene (reference sequence). CDR3 length equals 15 residues. Between the trimmed V and J ends, which lost 11 bases and 3 bases, there was a span of 19 bases. As regards this clonotype: The antigen remains undetermined.

The specimen was cultured CD8+ T cells from PBMCs, collected from culture after CMV antigen stimulation. The sequence was obtained from a human donor in good health (CMV status not recorded). Some clones in this sample may be carry-over from other donors' samples. This sequence joins TRBV27 and TRBJ2-2, with D possibly matching TRBD1 (6 bases). The CDR3 loop is CAVAERTVHTGELFF. CDR3 DNA: TGTGCCGTGGCCGAGAGGACAGTTCACACCGGGGAGCTGTTTTTT.